This T cell receptor beta chain was identified in a study of blood T cell repertoires in COVID-19. About the research overall: COVID-19 samples collected from the United States, Italy and Spain covered acute and convalescent phases. PBMCs, B-cell-depleted T cells, or T cells provided the cDNA or gDNA that made up the material.

The CDR3 extends over 17 amino acids. V dropped 0 bases and J dropped 2; count of bases not matched to a gene: 8. From germline, CDR1 is GTSNPN and CDR2 SVGIG (reference sequence). Authors' methods: Estimated nucleated cell counts came from reference gene primer amplification. The data were produced by immunoSEQ multiplex PCR, yet TCRdb's version contains in-frame clones alone and is incomplete. The DNA gave D and trimming, while V, J and clone size come from that table. The sample comprises 200,000 to 250,000 clones, approximately 82% of which are singletons, and about 12% rests with the top ten. The clonotype was recovered from a woman in her thirties or forties with acute or convalescent COVID-19. Sequenced sample: peripheral blood. The genes are TRBV30 and TRBJ1-4; TRBD1 agrees at 8 bases. The CDR3 region has the DNA TGTGCCTGGAGTGTACCCAGGGGGCAGGCGACTAATGAAAAACTGTTTTTT. Translating it yields CAWSVPRGQATNEKLFF.